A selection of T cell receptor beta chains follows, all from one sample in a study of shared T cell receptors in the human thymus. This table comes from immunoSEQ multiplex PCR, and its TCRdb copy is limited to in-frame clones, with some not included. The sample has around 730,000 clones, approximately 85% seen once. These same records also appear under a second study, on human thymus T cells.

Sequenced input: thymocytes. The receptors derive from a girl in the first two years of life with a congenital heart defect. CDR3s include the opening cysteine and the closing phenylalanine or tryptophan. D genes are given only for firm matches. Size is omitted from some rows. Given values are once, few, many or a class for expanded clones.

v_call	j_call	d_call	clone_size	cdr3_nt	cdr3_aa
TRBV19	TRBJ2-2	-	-	TGTGCCAGTAGTCTTACCCCTGTCCCGGGATGCTACACCGGGGAGCTGTTTTTT	CASSLTPVPGCYTGELFF
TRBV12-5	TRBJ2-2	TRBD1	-	TGTGCTAGTGGTTCCCCGACAGGGAGCCCCGGGGAGCTGTTTTTT	CASGSPTGSPGELFF
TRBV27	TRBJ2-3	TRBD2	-	TGTGCCAGCAGTTTATTACTAGCGGGGGGCACAGATACGCAGTATTTT	CASSLLLAGGTDTQYF
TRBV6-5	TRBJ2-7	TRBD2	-	TGTGCCAGCAGTCACGGGACTAGCGGTACCTACGAGCAGTACTTC	CASSHGTSGTYEQYF
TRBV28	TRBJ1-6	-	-	TGTGCCACCACTAGGAGGGCGAGAGTGGGGAATTCACCCCTCCACTTT	CATTRRARVGNSPLHF
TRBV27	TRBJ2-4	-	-	TGTGCCAGCAGTTTTTCAAGGCAGGGACTAGCCAAAAACATTCAGTACTTC	CASSFSRQGLAKNIQYF
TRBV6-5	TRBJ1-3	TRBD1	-	TGTGCCAGCATGAGGGGGCCGGGAAACACCATATATTTT	CASMRGPGNTIYF
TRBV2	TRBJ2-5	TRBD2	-	TGTGCCAGCAGGGTAGCGGGGGGGCAAGAGACCCAGTACTTC	CASRVAGGQETQYF
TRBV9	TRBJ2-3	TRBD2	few	TGTGCCAGCGGGGGTCCGGTTAGCGGGGGGCAATTGCATACGCAGTATTTT	CASGGPVSGGQLHTQYF
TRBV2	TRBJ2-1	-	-	TGTGCCAGCAGTGCCAGAAACAATGAGCAGTTCTTC	CASSARNNEQFF
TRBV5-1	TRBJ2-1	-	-	TGCGCCAGGCCGGGGGGCTTAGGGTTGGGTGAGCAGTTCTTC	CARPGGLGLGEQFF
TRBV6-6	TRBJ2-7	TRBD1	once	TGTGCCAGCAGTTACAGTACAGGGGCCTACGAGCAGTACTTC	CASSYSTGAYEQYF
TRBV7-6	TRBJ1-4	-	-	TGTGCCAGCAGCCCACCACGTTTCGGGGGGCTGACTAATGAAAAACTGTTTTTT	CASSPPRFGGLTNEKLFF
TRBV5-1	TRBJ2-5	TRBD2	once	TGCGCCAGTACCATGGGACTAGCTTGGGAGACCCAGTACTTC	CASTMGLAWETQYF
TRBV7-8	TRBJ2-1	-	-	TGTGCCAGCAGTAAGTCGGGACAACAGCCTATAGCGCCCCACAATGAGCAGTTCTTC	CASSKSGQQPIAPHNEQFF
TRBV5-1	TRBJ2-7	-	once	TGCGCCAGCAGCTTAAATCGCGGGTTGTACGAGCAGTACTTC	CASSLNRGLYEQYF
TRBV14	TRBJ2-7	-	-	TGTGCCAGCAGCCAAGCCAGCTACGAGCAGTACTTC	CASSQASYEQYF
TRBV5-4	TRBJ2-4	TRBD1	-	TGTGCCAGCAGCGCCCACTTCTCAGGGGGCTCCTACTTC	CASSAHFSGGSYF
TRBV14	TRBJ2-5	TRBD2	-	TGTGCCAGCAGCCAACAAGCGGGGGGCCCCCAAGAGACCCAGTACTTC	CASSQQAGGPQETQYF
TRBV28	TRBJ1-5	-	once	TGTGCCAGCAGTTTAATCAGGGATGGAGCACTGAGTCAGCCCCAGCATTTT	CASSLIRDGALSQPQHF
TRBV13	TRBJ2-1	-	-	TGTGCCAGCAGCTTAGGGCGCGGGGAGTACAATGAGCAGTTCTTC	CASSLGRGEYNEQFF
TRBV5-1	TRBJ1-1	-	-	TGCGCCAGCAGCTTGGGCGGAACCACTGAAGCTTTCTTT	CASSLGGTTEAFF
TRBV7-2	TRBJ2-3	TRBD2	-	TGTGCCAGCAGCTCAATAGGCCTAGCGGGGGGGCGATCAGATACGCAGTATTTT	CASSSIGLAGGRSDTQYF
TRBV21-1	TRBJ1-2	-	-	TGTGCCAGCAGGCCTCACAATACGGACAGGTCGAATCATAACTATGGCTACACCTTC	CASRPHNTDRSNHNYGYTF
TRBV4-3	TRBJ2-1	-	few	TGCGCCAGCAGCCAAGATGTGACAGGCCGATTTCCCTACAATGAGCAGTTCTTC	CASSQDVTGRFPYNEQFF
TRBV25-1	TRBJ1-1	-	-	TGTGCCAGCAATTCCCCCGGGGGACCCGGCTACACTGAAGCTTTCTTT	CASNSPGGPGYTEAFF
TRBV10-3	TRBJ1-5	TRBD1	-	TGTGCCACCAGTCCCCGGGACAGGCGATCCGGCAATCAGCCCCAGCATTTT	CATSPRDRRSGNQPQHF
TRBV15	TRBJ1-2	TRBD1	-	TGTGCCACCAGCAGTGACAGGGACCCTAGAGGCTACACCTTC	CATSSDRDPRGYTF
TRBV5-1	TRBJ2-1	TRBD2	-	TGCGCCAGCAGCTTGGGGCGGGGGTTCTGGTACAATGAGCAGTTCTTC	CASSLGRGFWYNEQFF
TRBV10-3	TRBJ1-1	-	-	TGTGCCATCAGTAAGGGACAATATAACACTGAAGCTTTCTTT	CAISKGQYNTEAFF
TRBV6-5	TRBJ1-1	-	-	TGTGCCAGCAGTCCCCTTCTCGGGGGCACTGAAGCTTTCTTT	CASSPLLGGTEAFF
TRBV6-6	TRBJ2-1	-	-	TGTGCCAGCAGTTACCTCTCATACTCTTACAATGAGCAGTTCTTC	CASSYLSYSYNEQFF
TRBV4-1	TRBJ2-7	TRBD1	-	TGCGCCAGCAGCCAAAACGGACAGGGCTACGAGCAGTACTTC	CASSQNGQGYEQYF
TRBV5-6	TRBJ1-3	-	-	TGTGCCAGCAGCTTGAAGGGAGGACTCCCTGGAAACACCATATATTTT	CASSLKGGLPGNTIYF
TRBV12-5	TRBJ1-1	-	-	TGTGCTAGTGGTTTGGCTACGGCGGGGGCAGGGCCTCTCACTGAAGCTTTCTTT	CASGLATAGAGPLTEAFF
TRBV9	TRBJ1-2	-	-	TGTGCCAGCAGCCTCAACTCGAAAGCGGGGTTTAACTATGGCTACACCTTC	CASSLNSKAGFNYGYTF
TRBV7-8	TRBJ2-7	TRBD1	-	TGTGCCAGCAGCCTCAGATGGACAGGGACGGGATCCTACGAGCAGTACTTC	CASSLRWTGTGSYEQYF
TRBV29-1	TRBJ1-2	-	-	TGCAGCGTTGCCCGGGAGTCCTATGGCTACACCTTC	CSVARESYGYTF
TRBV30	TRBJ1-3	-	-	TGTGCCTGCCTAGGGGGCTCTGGAAACACCATATATTTT	CACLGGSGNTIYF
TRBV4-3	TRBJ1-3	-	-	TGCGCCAGCAGCCAAGGGCGGTTCAAGGGGGAAGGAAACACCATATATTTT	CASSQGRFKGEGNTIYF
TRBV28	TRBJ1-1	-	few	TGTGCCAGCAAAAAAGGAGGCACTGAAGCTTTCTTT	CASKKGGTEAFF
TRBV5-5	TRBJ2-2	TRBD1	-	TGTGCCAGCAGCCCAATGGACAGGGGGCCATCTCAAACGAACACCGGGGAGCTGTTTTTT	CASSPMDRGPSQTNTGELFF
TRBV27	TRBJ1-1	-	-	TGTGCCAGCAGTTTACACGACAGGAACACTGAAGCTTTCTTT	CASSLHDRNTEAFF
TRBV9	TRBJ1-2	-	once	TGTGCCAGCAGCGTAGAAGTGGGGGGGTCTTACTATGGCTACACCTTC	CASSVEVGGSYYGYTF